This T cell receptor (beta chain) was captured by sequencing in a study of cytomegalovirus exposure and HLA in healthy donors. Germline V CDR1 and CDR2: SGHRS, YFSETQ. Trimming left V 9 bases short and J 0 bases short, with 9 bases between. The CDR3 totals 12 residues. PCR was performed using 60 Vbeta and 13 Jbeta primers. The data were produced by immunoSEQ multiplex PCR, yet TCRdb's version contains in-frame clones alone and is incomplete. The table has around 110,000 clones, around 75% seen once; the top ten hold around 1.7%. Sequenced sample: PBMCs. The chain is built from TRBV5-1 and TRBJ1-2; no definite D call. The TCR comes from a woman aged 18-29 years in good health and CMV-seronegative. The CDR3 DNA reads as TGCGCCACACATCCGACTAACTATGGCTACACCTTC. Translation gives CATHPTNYGYTF.